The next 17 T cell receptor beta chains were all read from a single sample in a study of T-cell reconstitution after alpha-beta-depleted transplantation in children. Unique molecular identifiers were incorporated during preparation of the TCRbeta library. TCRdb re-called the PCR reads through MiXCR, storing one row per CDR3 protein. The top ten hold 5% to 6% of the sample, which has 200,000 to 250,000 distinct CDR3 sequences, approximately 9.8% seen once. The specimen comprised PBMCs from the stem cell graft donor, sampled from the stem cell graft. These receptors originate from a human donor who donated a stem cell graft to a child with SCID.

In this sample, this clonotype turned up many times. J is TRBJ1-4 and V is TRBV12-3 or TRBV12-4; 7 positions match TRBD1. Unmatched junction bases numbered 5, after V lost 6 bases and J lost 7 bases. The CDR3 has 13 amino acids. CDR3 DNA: TGTGCCAGCAGGAGGGGGCAGGCTGAAAAACTGTTTTTT. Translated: CASRRGQAEKLFF.

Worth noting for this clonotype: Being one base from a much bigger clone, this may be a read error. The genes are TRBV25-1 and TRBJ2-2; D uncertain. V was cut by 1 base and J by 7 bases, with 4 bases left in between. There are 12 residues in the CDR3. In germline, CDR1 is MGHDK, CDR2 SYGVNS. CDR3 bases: TGTGCCAGCAGTGAATTTGGCGGGGAGCTGTTTTTT. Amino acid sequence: CASSEFGGELFF.

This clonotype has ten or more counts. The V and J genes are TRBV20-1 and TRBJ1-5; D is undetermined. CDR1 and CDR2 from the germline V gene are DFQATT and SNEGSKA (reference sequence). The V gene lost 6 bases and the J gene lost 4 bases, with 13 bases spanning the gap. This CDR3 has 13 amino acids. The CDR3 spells CSASRRGNQPQHF. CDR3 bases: TGCAGTGCCTCCCGGCGGGGAAATCAGCCCCAGCATTTT.

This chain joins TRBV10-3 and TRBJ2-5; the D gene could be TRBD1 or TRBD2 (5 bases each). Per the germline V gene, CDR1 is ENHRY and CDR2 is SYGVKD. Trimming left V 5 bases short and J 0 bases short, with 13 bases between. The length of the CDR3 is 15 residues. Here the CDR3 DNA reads TGTGCCATCAGTCAGAGGTTGGGGGACCAAGAGACCCAGTACTTC. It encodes CAISQRLGDQETQYF.

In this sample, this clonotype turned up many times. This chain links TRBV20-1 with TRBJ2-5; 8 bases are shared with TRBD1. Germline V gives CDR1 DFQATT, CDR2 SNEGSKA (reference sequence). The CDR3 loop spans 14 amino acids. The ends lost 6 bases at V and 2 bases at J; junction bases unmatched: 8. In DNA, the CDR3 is TGCAGTGCCCACAGGGGGGATATTCAAGAGACCCAGTACTTC. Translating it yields CSAHRGDIQETQYF.

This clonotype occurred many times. The DNA for the CDR3 is TGTGCCAGCAGCCCGAGCGGGGGGACAGGTGGCTACACCTTC. Protein sequence: CASSPSGGTGGYTF. This rearrangement joins TRBV5-5 to TRBJ1-2; 8 nucleotides align to TRBD1. Germline assignment: CDR1 SGHKS and CDR2 YYEKEE (reference sequence). The CDR3 spans 14 residues. Germline trimming cut 4 bases from V and 7 bases from J; bases unmatched to any gene: 9.

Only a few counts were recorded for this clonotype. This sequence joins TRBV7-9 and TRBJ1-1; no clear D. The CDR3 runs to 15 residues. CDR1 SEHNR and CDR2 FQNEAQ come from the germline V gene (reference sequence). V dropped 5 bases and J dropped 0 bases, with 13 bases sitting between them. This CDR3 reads CASSVARTLNTEAFF. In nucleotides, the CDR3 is TGTGCCAGCAGCGTCGCCAGAACTTTGAACACTGAAGCTTTCTTT.

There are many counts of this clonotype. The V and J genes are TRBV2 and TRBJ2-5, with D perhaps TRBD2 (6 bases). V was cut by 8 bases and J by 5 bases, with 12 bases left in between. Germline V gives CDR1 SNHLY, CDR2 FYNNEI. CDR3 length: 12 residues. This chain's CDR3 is CASSTSMETQYF. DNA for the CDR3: TGTGCCAGCTCTACTAGCATGGAGACCCAGTACTTC.

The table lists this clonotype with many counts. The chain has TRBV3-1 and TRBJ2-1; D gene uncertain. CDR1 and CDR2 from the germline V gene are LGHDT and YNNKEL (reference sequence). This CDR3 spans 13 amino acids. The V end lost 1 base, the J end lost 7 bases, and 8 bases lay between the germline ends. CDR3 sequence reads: CASSQAYRNEQFF. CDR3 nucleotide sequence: TGTGCCAGCAGCCAAGCCTACAGAAATGAGCAGTTCTTC.

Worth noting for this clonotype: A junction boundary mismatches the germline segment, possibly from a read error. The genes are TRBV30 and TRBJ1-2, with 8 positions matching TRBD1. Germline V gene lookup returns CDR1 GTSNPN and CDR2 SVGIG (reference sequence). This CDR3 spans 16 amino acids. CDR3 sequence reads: CAWSVLQGQGFSGYPF. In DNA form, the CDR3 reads TGTGCCTGGAGTGTACTTCAAGGACAGGGCTTTTCTGGCTACCCCTTC.

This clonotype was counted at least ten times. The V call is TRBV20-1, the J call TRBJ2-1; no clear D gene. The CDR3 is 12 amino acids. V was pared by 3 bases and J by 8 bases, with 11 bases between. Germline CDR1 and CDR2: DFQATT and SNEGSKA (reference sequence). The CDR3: CSASPVYDEQFF. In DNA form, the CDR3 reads TGCAGTGCTAGTCCAGTTTACGATGAGCAGTTCTTC.

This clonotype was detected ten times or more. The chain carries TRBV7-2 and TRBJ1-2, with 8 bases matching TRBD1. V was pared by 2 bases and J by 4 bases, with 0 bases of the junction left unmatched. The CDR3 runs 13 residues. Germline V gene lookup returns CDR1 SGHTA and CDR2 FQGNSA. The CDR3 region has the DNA TGTGCCAGCAGCTTACAGGGGGCCTATGGCTACACCTTC. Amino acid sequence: CASSLQGAYGYTF.

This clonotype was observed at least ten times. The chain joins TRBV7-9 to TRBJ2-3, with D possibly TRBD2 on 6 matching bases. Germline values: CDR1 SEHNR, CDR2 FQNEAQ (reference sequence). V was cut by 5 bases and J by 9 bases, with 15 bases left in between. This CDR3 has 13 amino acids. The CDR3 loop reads CASSPRGRWTQYF. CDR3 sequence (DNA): TGTGCCAGCAGCCCGCGGGGCCGTTGGACGCAGTATTTT.

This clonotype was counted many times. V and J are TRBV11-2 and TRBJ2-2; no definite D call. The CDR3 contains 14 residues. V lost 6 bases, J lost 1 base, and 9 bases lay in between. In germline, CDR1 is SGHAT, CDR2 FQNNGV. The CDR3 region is CASRQTGNTGELFF. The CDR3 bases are TGTGCCAGCAGGCAGACCGGGAACACCGGGGAGCTGTTTTTT. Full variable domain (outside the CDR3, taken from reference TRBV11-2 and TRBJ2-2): EAGVAQSPRYKIIEKRQSVAFWCNPISGHATLYWYQQILGQGPKLLIQFQNNGVVDDSQLPKDRFSAERLKGVDSTLKIQPAKLEDSAVYLCASRQTGNTGELFFGEGSRLTVL.

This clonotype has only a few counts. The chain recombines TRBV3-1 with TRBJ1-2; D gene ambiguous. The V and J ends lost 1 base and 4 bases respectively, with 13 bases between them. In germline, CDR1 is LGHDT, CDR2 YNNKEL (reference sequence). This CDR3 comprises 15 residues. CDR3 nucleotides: TGTGCCAGCAGCCAAGCCAGCGCATCCGGCTATGGCTACACCTTC. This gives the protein CASSQASASGYGYTF.

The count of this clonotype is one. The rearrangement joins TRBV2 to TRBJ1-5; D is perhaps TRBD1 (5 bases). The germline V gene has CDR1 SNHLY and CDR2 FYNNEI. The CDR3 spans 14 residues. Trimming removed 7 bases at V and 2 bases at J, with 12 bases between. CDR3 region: CASKGEAGNQPQHF. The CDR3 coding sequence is TGTGCCAGCAAAGGGGAAGCGGGCAATCAGCCCCAGCATTTT.

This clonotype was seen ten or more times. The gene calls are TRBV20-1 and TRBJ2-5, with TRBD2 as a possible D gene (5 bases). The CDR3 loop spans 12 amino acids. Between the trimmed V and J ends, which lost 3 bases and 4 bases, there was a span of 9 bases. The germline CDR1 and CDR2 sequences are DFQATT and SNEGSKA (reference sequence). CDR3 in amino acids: CSARAGGETQYF. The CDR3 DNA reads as TGCAGTGCTAGGGCTGGAGGAGAGACCCAGTACTTC.